This is a list of T cell receptor beta chains from one sample in a study of cytomegalovirus exposure and HLA in healthy donors. Produced via immunoSEQ multiplex PCR; TCRdb's table is partial and in-frame only. The table has about 57,000 clones, over 85% seen once. Sequenced input: PBMCs. The receptor set was obtained from a woman in her late teens or twenties in good health and CMV-seronegative. The CDR3 runs from the conserved cysteine through the conserved F or W. D genes are given only for firm matches. Some rows have no size entry. The others give once, few or many, or a class for an expanded clone.

-,TRBV6-6,TRBJ2-1,-,CASSYRGWQFF,TGTGCCAGCAGTTACCGGGGGTGGCAGTTCTTC
-,TRBV5-1,TRBJ2-1,TRBD2,CASSWGASGPQEQFF,TGCGCCAGCAGCTGGGGAGCTAGCGGTCCCCAAGAGCAGTTCTTC
-,TRBV2,TRBJ2-1,-,CASSEEGAYNEQFF,TGTGCCAGCAGTGAAGAGGGGGCCTACAATGAGCAGTTCTTC
-,TRBV19,TRBJ2-1,TRBD2,CASSYPAGGMQFF,TGTGCCAGTTCCTACCCGGCGGGAGGGATGCAGTTCTTC
-,TRBV2,TRBJ2-5,-,CASSPGLLKETQYF,TGTGCCAGCAGTCCGGGACTCTTGAAAGAGACCCAGTACTTC
-,TRBV2,TRBJ2-7,-,CASSDLSGISYEQYF,TGTGCCAGCAGTGATTTATCAGGGATCTCCTACGAGCAGTACTTC
-,TRBV6-6,TRBJ2-4,TRBD1,CASRGQDRLAKNIQYF,TGTGCCAGCAGAGGACAGGACAGACTAGCCAAAAACATTCAGTACTTC
-,TRBV15,TRBJ1-1,-,CATSREEMSAEAFF,TGTGCCACCAGCAGAGAGGAGATGAGCGCTGAAGCTTTCTTT
-,TRBV4-3,TRBJ2-1,-,CASSQDLADEQFF,TGCGCCAGCAGCCAAGACTTGGCGGATGAGCAGTTCTTC
-,TRBV5-6,TRBJ1-2,TRBD1,CASSLDRGLNYTF,TGTGCCAGCAGCTTGGACAGGGGGCTTAATTACACCTTC
-,TRBV19,TRBJ1-5,TRBD1,CASSRIGTGGNQPQHF,TGTGCCAGTAGTAGGATCGGGACAGGGGGGAATCAGCCCCAGCATTTT
-,TRBV5-4,TRBJ2-3,-,CASSGGGRSTDTQYF,TGTGCCAGCAGTGGGGGGGGCCGCAGCACAGATACGCAGTATTTT
-,TRBV30,TRBJ1-1,-,CAWSAGTGMNTEAFF,TGTGCCTGGAGTGCGGGAACAGGGATGAACACTGAAGCTTTCTTT
-,TRBV27,TRBJ1-1,-,CASRPGVNTEAFF,TGTGCCAGCCGGCCCGGGGTGAACACTGAAGCTTTCTTT
-,TRBV6-6,TRBJ1-2,-,CASKLTEINYGYTF,TGTGCCAGCAAACTGACAGAAATTAACTATGGCTACACCTTC
once,TRBV11-3,TRBJ2-2,-,CASTFLRLADSNTGELFF,TGTGCCAGCACGTTTCTTCGGCTTGCGGACTCGAACACCGGGGAGCTGTTTTTT
-,TRBV11-3,TRBJ2-6,TRBD1,CASSNRQGAFSGANVLTF,TGTGCCAGCAGCAACCGACAGGGGGCTTTCTCTGGGGCCAACGTCCTGACTTTC
-,TRBV6-5,TRBJ2-2,-,CASSALTRPGELFF,TGTGCCAGCAGTGCTCTGACTCGGCCCGGGGAGCTGTTTTTT
-,TRBV7-2,TRBJ1-1,TRBD1,CASSRDRVGTEAFF,TGTGCCAGCAGCCGGGACAGGGTCGGTACTGAAGCTTTCTTT
-,TRBV15,TRBJ1-4,-,CATSRGRGPISNEKLFF,TGTGCCACCAGCAGAGGACGCGGGCCGATCTCTAATGAAAAACTGTTTTTT
-,TRBV29-1,TRBJ1-1,TRBD1,CSVGQGRVGAEAFF,TGCAGCGTAGGACAGGGAAGGGTGGGAGCTGAAGCTTTCTTT
-,TRBV6-1,TRBJ1-2,TRBD1,CASSDAGQGAYGYTF,TGTGCCAGCAGTGATGCCGGACAGGGGGCTTATGGCTACACCTTC
-,TRBV7-6,TRBJ1-5,-,CASSLDSGGSQPQHF,TGTGCCAGCAGCTTAGATTCTGGGGGCTCTCAGCCCCAGCATTTT
-,TRBV19,TRBJ2-1,TRBD2,CASSIGTSGNNEQFF,TGTGCCAGTAGTATTGGGACTAGCGGAAACAATGAGCAGTTCTTC
-,TRBV27,TRBJ2-1,-,CASSFGLRGTGDNEQFF,TGTGCCAGCAGTTTTGGTCTTCGGGGGACGGGGGACAATGAGCAGTTCTTC
-,TRBV13,TRBJ2-1,-,CASSPRQDFVNEQFF,TGTGCCAGCAGCCCCAGACAGGATTTTGTCAATGAGCAGTTCTTC
-,TRBV7-8,TRBJ2-1,-,CASSLSPEQFF,TGTGCCAGCAGCTTATCTCCTGAGCAGTTCTTC
-,TRBV2,TRBJ2-1,-,CASSAQSWSNEQFF,TGTGCCAGCAGTGCACAGTCCTGGTCCAATGAGCAGTTCTTC
once,TRBV18,TRBJ1-2,-,CASSDTGGRGYTF,TGTGCCAGCTCCGACACGGGCGGGCGTGGCTACACCTTC
-,TRBV10-3,TRBJ1-2,TRBD1,CAIRGDSFFYGYTF,TGTGCCATCAGAGGGGACAGCTTTTTCTATGGCTACACCTTC
-,TRBV19,TRBJ1-2,-,CASRSGDKVGYGYTF,TGTGCCAGTAGGTCCGGGGACAAGGTGGGCTATGGCTACACCTTC
-,TRBV7-5,TRBJ1-5,-,CVRSRNQCQGSNQPQHF,TGTGTCAGAAGCCGGAATCAGTGCCAGGGGAGCAATCAGCCCCAGCATTTT
-,TRBV4-2,TRBJ2-3,TRBD2,CASRPTSGRGTGSTTDTQYF,TGTGCCAGCAGACCTACTAGCGGGAGGGGGACAGGATCCACCACAGATACGCAGTATTTT
-,TRBV6-1,TRBJ2-3,TRBD1,CASSATGQGVQTAQYF,TGTGCCAGCAGTGCCACAGGACAGGGAGTCCAGACGGCGCAGTATTTT
-,TRBV15,TRBJ2-7,TRBD1,CATSAKLGTGRSYEQYF,TGTGCCACCAGTGCTAAGCTTGGGACAGGTCGCTCCTACGAGCAGTACTTC
-,TRBV9,TRBJ2-1,-,CASSVDGSIYNEQFF,TGTGCCAGCAGCGTAGACGGGAGCATTTACAATGAGCAGTTCTTC
once,TRBV29-1,TRBJ2-5,TRBD1,CSTRQGSETQYF,TGCAGCACTCGACAGGGTTCGGAGACCCAGTACTTC
-,TRBV15,TRBJ1-6,TRBD1,CATSTNRGNNSPLHF,TGTGCCACCAGCACAAACAGGGGGAATAATTCACCCCTCCACTTT
once,TRBV29-1,TRBJ2-2,-,CSVARASNTGELFF,TGCAGCGTTGCGCGAGCCTCGAACACCGGGGAGCTGTTTTTT
-,TRBV29-1,TRBJ2-1,-,CSVEDPGYNEQFF,TGCAGCGTTGAAGATCCAGGGTACAATGAGCAGTTCTTC
-,TRBV5-1,TRBJ2-7,TRBD1,CASSPRTGGNYEQYF,TGCGCCAGCAGCCCAAGGACAGGAGGCAACTACGAGCAGTACTTC
-,TRBV5-6,TRBJ2-1,-,CASSLRNEQFF,TGTGCCAGCAGCTTACGGAATGAGCAGTTCTTC
-,TRBV6-6,TRBJ2-7,-,CASSYPDTGEQYF,TGTGCCAGCAGTTACCCCGACACTGGGGAGCAGTACTTC
-,TRBV7-3,TRBJ2-5,TRBD2,CASSATGGAGETQYF,TGTGCCAGCAGCGCGACCGGGGGGGCCGGAGAGACCCAGTACTTC
once,TRBV10-3,TRBJ2-2,-,CAISESTDSTGELFF,TGTGCCATCAGTGAGTCGACAGATTCCACCGGGGAGCTGTTTTTT
-,TRBV27,TRBJ1-1,-,CASSPRRGRGTEAFF,TGTGCCAGCAGCCCTAGGAGGGGTCGTGGCACTGAAGCTTTCTTT
-,TRBV7-9,TRBJ1-5,-,CASALGGDSNQPQHF,TGTGCCAGCGCTTTAGGAGGGGATAGCAATCAGCCCCAGCATTTT